This T cell receptor beta chain derives from a study of shared clonotypes between healthy human individuals. The CDR3 covers 16 residues. Trimming stripped 3 bases from V and 4 bases from J, with 20 bases between. Germline-derived CDR1 and CDR2 are SGHDT and YYEEEE. Each cell subset's genomic DNA was divided evenly among several immunoSEQ plates. Profiled with immunoSEQ multiplex PCR; TCRdb holds only in-frame clones, not every one. This sample has more than 2 million clones; 80% to 95% occur once, and the top ten carry 1.5% to 2%. CD8 cells regarded as naive lacked CD45RO, were positively chosen for CCR7, and omitted terminally differentiated effector memory CD45RA+ cells.

This TCR was recovered from a man between 18 and 29 years old in good health. Some clones in this sample may be carry-over from other donors' samples. The sample was naive CD8+ T cells from PBMCs. The chain uses TRBV5-6 and TRBJ2-7; TRBD2 is a possible D gene (6 bases). This CDR3 reads CASSYYTGGAIYEQYF. The CDR3 nucleotides read TGTGCCAGCAGCTACTACACAGGCGGGGCGATTTACGAGCAGTACTTC.